The following is a T cell receptor (beta chain) sequence with its context. This entry comes from a study of T-cell reconstitution after alpha-beta-depleted transplantation in children. A TCRbeta library incorporating unique molecular identifiers was prepared. In TCRdb, the PCR reads were re-called with MiXCR into one record per CDR3 protein. The table has over 550,000 distinct CDR3 sequences, roughly 10% seen once. Germline V lookup: CDR1 MNHEY, CDR2 SMNVEV (reference sequence). Unmatched junction bases numbered 8, after V lost 10 bases and J lost 0 bases. This CDR3 is 15 amino acids long. The chain carries TRBV27 and TRBJ2-1, with 8 bases fitting TRBD2. Sequenced material: PBMCs from the stem cell graft donor, taken from the stem cell graft. This clonotype was obtained from a human donor who donated a stem cell graft to a child with acute myeloid leukemia. The CDR3 is CATRPGGVSYNEQFF. CDR3 sequence (DNA): TGTGCCACCCGTCCGGGAGGGGTCTCCTACAATGAGCAGTTCTTC.